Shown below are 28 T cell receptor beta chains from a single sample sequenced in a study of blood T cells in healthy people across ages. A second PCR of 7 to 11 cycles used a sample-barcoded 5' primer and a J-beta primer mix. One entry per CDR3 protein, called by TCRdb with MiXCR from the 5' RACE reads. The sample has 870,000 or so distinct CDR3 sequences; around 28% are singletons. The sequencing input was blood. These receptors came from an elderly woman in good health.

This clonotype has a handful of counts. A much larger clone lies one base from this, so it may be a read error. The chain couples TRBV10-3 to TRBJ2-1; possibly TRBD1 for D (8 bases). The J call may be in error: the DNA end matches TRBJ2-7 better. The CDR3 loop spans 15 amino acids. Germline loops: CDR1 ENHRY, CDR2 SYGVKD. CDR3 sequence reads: CAIAGGGSSYNEQYF. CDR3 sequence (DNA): TGTGCCATTGCAGGGGGCGGGAGCTCCTACAATGAGCAGTACTTC.

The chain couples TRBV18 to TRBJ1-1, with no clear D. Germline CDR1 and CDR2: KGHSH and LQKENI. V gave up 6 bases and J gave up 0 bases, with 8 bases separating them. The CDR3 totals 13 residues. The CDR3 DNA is TGTGCCAGCTCCGAAACCATGAACACTGAAGCTTTCTTT. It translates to CASSETMNTEAFF.

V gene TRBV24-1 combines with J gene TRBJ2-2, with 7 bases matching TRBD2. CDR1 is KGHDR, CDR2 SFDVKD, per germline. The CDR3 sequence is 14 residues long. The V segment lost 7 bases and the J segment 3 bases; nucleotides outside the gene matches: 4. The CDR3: CATSGRTHTGELFF. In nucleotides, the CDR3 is TGTGCCACCAGCGGGAGGACTCACACCGGGGAGCTGTTTTTT.

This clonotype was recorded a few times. For the CDR3, the DNA is TGTGCCAGTAGTAGCCTGGGGACAAATGAGCAGTTCTTC. Its translation is CASSSLGTNEQFF. The chain is built from TRBV19 and TRBJ2-1, with D maybe TRBD1 (6 bases). V was cut by 4 bases and J by 7 bases, with 11 bases left in between. This CDR3 comprises 13 residues. Looked up from germline, CDR1 is LNHDA and CDR2 is SQIVND (reference sequence).

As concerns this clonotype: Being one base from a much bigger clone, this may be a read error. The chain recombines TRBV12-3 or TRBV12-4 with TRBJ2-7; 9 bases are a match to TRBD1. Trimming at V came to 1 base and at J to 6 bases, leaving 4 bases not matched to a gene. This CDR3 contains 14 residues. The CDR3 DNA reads TGTGCCAGCAGTTTAGTCCCGACAGGGGGCGAGCAGTACTTC. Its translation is CASSLVPTGGEQYF.

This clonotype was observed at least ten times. The DNA of the CDR3 is TGTGCCAGCAGTCACCCGACAGGGGGCAAGGGAGATACGCAGTATTTT. As protein: CASSHPTGGKGDTQYF. This sequence joins TRBV6-6 and TRBJ2-3; TRBD1 matches at 10 bases. CDR1 MNHNY and CDR2 SVGAGI come from the germline V gene (reference sequence). The CDR3 is made up of 16 amino acids. V shed 5 bases and J 5 bases; nucleotides not matched to a gene: 10.

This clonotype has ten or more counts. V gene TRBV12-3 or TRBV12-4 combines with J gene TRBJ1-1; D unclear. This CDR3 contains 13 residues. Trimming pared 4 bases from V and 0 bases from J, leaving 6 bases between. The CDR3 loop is CASSSRLNTEAFF. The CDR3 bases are TGTGCCAGCAGTTCCCGACTGAACACTGAAGCTTTCTTT.

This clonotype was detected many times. CDR3 loop: CASRQPGQGNEQFF. The CDR3 DNA reads as TGTGCCAGCAGACAACCCGGACAGGGGAATGAGCAGTTCTTC. This chain links TRBV6-6 with TRBJ2-1; 9 bases align to TRBD1. CDR3 length equals 14 residues. V was clipped by 6 bases and J by 7 bases; unmatched bases: 7. From germline, CDR1 is MNHNY and CDR2 SVGAGI (reference sequence).

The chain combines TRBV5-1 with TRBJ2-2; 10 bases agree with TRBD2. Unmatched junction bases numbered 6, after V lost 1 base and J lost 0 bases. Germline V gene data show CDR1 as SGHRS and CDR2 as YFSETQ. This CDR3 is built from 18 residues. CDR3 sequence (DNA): TGCGCCAGCAGCTTGAATAGCGGGGGGCTACCGAACACCGGGGAGCTGTTTTTT. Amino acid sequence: CASSLNSGGLPNTGELFF.

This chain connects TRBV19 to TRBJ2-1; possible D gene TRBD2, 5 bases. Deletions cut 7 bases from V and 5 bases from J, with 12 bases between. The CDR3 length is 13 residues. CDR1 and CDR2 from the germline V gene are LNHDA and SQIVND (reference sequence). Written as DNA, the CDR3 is TGTGCCAGTAAGGGTCGGGGAAACAATGAGCAGTTCTTC. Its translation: CASKGRGNNEQFF.

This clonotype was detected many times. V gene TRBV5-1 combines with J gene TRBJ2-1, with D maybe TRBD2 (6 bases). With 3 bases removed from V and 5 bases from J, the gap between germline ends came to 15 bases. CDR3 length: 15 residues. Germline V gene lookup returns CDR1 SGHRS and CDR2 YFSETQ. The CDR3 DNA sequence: TGCGCCAGCAGCTATCAAGGACTATCGAACAATGAGCAGTTCTTC. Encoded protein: CASSYQGLSNNEQFF.

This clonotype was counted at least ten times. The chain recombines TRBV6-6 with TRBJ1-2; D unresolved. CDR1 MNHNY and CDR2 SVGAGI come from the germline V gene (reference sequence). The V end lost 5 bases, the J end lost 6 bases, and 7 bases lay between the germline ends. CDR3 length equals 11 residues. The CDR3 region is CASSAFDGYTF. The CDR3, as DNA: TGTGCCAGCAGTGCCTTCGATGGCTACACCTTC.

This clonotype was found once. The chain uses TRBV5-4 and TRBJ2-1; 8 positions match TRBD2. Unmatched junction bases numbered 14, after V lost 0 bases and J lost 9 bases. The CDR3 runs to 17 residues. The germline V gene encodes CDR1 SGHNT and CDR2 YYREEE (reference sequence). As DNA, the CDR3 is TGTGCCAGCAGCTTGGATTCGACGGGGGGGAGGAGTATTGAGCAGTTCTTC. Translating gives CASSLDSTGGRSIEQFF.

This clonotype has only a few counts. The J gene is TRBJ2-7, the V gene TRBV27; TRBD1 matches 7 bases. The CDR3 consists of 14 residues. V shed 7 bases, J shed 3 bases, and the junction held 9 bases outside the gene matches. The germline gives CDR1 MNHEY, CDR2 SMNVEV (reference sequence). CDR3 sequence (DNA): TGTGCCAGCAAGGAGACAGGGACCCTCTACGAGCAGTACTTC. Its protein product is CASKETGTLYEQYF.

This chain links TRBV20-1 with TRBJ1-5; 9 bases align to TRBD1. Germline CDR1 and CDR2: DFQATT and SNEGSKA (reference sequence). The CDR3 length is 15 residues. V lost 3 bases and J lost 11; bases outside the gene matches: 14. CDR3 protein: CSASRTGADVGTQHF. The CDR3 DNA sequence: TGCAGTGCTAGCCGGACAGGGGCAGATGTTGGGACCCAGCATTTT.

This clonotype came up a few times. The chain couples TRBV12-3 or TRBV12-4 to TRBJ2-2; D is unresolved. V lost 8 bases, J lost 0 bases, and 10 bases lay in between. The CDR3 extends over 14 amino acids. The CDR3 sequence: CASAEPANTGELFF. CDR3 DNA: TGTGCCAGCGCCGAGCCTGCGAACACCGGGGAGCTGTTTTTT.

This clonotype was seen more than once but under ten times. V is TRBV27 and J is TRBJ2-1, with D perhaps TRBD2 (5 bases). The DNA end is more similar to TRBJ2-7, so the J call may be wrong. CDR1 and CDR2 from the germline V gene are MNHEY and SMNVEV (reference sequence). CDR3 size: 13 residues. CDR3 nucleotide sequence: TGTGCCAGCAGTTTCACTAGAGCCAATGAGCAGTACTTC. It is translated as CASSFTRANEQYF.

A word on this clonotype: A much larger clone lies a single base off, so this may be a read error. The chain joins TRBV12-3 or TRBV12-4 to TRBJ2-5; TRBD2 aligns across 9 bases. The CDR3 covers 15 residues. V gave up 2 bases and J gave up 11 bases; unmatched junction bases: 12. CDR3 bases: TGTGCCAGCAGTTTACTAGCGGGACCATACAATGAGCAGTACTTC. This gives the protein CASSLLAGPYNEQYF.

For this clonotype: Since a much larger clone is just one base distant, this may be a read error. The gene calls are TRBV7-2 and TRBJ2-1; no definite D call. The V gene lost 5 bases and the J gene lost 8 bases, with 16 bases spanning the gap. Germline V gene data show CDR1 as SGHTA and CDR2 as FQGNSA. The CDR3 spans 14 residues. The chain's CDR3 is CASSNPAQCYEQFF. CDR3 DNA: TGTGCCAGCAGCAACCCGGCGCAGTGCTATGAGCAGTTCTTC.

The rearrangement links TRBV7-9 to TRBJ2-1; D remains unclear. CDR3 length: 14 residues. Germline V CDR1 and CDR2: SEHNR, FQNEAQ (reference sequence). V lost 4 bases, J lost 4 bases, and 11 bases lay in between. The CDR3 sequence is CASSSFRLYNEQFF. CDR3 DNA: TGTGCCAGCAGCTCCTTTCGGTTATACAATGAGCAGTTCTTC.

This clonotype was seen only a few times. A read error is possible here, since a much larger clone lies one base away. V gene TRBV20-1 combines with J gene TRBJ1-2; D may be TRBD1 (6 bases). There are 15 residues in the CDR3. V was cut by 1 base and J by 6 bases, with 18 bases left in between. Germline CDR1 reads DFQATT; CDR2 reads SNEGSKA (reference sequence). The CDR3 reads CSARGAGGERDGYTF. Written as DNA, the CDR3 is TGCAGTGCTAGAGGGGCGGGGGGCGAAAGGGATGGCTACACCTTC.

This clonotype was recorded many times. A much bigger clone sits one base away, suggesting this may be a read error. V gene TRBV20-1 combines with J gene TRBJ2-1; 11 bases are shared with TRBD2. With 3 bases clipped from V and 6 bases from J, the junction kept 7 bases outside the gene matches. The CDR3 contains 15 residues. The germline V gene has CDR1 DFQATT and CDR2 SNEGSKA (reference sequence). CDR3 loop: CSASSGTSGCNEQFF. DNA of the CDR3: TGCAGTGCTAGTTCCGGGACTAGCGGCTGCAATGAGCAGTTCTTC.

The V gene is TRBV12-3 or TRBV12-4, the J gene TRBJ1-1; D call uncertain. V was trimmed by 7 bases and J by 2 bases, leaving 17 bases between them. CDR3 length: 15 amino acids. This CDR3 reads CASTPIGPRNTEAFF. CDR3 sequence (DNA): TGTGCCAGCACCCCTATCGGACCGCGCAACACTGAAGCTTTCTTT.

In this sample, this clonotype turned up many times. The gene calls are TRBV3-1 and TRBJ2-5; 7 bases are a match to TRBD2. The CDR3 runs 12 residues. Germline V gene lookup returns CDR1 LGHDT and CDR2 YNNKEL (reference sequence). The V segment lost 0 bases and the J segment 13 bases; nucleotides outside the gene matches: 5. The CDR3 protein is CASSQDVTSSYF. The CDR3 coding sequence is TGTGCCAGCAGCCAAGATGTGACTAGCTCGTACTTC.

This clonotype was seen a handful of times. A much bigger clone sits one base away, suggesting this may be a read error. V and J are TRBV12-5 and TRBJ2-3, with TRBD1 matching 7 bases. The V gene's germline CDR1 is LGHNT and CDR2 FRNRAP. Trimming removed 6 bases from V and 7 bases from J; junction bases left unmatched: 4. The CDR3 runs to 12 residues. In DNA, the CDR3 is TGTGCTAGTGGACAGGGGTGGAATACGCAGTATTTT. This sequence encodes CASGQGWNTQYF.

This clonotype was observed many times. CDR3 coding DNA: TGTGCCAGCTCACTCCCCTCTGGGGCCAACGTCCTGACTTTC. This gives the protein CASSLPSGANVLTF. This rearrangement joins TRBV18 to TRBJ2-6, with unresolved D. Germline V gene lookup returns CDR1 KGHSH and CDR2 LQKENI. Trimming took off 4 bases at V and 0 bases at J, with 4 bases between the two ends. This CDR3 has 14 residues.

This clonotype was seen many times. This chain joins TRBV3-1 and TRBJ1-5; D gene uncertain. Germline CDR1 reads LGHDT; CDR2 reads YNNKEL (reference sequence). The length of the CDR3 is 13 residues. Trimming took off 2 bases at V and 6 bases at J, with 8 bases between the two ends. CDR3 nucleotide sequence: TGTGCCAGCAGCCAAAATCGATTTCAGCCCCAGCATTTT. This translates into CASSQNRFQPQHF. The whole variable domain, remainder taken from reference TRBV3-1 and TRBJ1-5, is DTAVSQTPKYLVTQMGNDKSIKCEQNLGHDTMYWYKQDSKKFLKIMFSYNNKELIINETVPNRFSPKSPDKAHLNLHINSLELGDSAVYFCASSQNRFQPQHFGDGTRLSIL.

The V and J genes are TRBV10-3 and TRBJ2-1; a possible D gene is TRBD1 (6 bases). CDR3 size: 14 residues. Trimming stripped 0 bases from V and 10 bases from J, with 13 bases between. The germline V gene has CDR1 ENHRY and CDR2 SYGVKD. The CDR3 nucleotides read TGTGCCATCAGTGAGTCGTCAGGGGATCGGGAGCAGTTCTTC. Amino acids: CAISESSGDREQFF.